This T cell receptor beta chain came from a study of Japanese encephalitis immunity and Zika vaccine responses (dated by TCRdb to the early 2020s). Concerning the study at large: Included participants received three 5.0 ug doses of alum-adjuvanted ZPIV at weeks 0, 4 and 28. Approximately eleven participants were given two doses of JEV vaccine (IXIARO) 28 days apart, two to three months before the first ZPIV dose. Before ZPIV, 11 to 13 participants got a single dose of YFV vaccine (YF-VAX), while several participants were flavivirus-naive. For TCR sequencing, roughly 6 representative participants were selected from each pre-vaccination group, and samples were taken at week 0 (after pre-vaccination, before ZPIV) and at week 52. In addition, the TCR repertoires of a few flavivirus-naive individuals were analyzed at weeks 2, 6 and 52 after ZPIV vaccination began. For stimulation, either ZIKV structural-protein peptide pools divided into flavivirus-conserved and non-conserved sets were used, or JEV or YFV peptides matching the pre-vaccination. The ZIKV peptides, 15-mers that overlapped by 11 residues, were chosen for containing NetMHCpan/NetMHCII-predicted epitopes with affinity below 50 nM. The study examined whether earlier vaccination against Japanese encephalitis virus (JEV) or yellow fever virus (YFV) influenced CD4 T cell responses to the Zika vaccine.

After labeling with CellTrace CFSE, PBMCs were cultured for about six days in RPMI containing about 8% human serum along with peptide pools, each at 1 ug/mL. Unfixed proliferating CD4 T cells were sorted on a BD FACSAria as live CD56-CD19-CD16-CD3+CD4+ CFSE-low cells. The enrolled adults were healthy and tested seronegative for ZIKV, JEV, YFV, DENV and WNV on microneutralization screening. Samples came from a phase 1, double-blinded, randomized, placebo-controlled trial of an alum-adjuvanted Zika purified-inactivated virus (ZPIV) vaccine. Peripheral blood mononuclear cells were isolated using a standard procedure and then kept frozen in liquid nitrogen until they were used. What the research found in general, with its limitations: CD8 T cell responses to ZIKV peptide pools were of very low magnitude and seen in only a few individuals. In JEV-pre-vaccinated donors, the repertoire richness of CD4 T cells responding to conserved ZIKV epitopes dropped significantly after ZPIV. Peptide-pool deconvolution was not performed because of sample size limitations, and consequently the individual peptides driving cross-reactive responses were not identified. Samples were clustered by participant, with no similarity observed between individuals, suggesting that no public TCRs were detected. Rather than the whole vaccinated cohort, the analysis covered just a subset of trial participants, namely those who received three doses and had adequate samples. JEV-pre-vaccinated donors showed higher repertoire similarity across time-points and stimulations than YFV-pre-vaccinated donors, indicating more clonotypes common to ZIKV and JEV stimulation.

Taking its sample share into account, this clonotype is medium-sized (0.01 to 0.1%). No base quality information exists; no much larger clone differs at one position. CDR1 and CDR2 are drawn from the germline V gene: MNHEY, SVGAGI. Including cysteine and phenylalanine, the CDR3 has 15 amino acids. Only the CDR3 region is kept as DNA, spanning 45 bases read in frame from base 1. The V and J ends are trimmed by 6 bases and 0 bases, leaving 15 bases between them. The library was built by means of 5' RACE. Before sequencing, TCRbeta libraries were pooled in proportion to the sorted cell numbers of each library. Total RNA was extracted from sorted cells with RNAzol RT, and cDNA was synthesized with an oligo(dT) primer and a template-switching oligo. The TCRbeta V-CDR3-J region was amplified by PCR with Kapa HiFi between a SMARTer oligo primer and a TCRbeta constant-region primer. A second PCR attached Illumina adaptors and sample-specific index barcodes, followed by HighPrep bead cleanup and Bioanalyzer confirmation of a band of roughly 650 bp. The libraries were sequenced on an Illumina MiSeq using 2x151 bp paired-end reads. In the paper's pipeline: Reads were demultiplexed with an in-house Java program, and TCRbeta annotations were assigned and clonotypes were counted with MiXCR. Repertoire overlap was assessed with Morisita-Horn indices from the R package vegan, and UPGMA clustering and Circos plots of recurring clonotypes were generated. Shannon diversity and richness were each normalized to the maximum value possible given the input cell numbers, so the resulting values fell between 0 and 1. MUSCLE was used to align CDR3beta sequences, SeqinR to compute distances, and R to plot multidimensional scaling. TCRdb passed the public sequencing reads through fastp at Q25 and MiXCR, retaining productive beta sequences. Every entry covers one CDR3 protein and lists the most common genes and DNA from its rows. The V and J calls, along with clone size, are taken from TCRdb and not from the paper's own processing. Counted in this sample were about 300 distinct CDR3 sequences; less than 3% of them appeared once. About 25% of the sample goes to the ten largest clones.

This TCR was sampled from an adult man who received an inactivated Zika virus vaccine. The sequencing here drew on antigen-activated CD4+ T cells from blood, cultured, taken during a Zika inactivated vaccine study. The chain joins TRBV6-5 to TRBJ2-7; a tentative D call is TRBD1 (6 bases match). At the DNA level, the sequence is TGTGCCAGCAGGTCGAGCAGGGGTGCCTCCTACGAGCAGTACTTC. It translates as CASRSSRGASYEQYF.